The 30 T cell receptor beta chains in this list originate from one sample, sequenced in a study of blood T cell repertoires in COVID-19. Sequencing used immunoSEQ multiplex PCR; TCRdb keeps in-frame clones, though not all of them. The sample includes approximately 250,000 clones, 80% to 90% of them seen just once. The sample was peripheral blood. These receptors all stem from a woman in her seventies with COVID-19, enrolled during active disease.

CDR3 in amino acids: CASSTTQGARETQYF. The CDR3 DNA is TGTGCCAGTAGTACTACCCAGGGGGCGCGGGAGACCCAGTACTTC. The chain recombines TRBV19 with TRBJ2-5; 8 positions match TRBD1. The CDR3 spans 15 residues. Germline trimming cut 4 bases from V and 5 bases from J; bases unmatched to any gene: 9. Germline V gene sequence: CDR1 LNHDA, CDR2 SQIVND (reference sequence).

This chain connects TRBV23-1 to TRBJ1-2; D is uncertain. TRBV23-1 is an ORF; its function is uncertain. The length of the CDR3 is 13 residues. Deletions cut 3 bases from V and 4 bases from J, with 9 bases between. CDR3 region: CASSHGRGYGYTF. Here the CDR3 DNA reads TGCGCCAGCAGTCATGGCAGAGGCTATGGCTACACCTTC.

The rearrangement links TRBV10-1 to TRBJ2-5, with a possible D match to TRBD2 (5 bases). The V gene's germline CDR1 is WNHNN and CDR2 SYGVQD (reference sequence). V was cut by 1 base and J by 5 bases, with 23 bases left in between. The CDR3 totals 18 residues. This CDR3 is CASSELWVPFRGMETQYF. The CDR3, as DNA: TGCGCCAGCAGTGAGTTATGGGTCCCCTTTCGGGGTATGGAGACCCAGTACTTC.

This chain connects TRBV6-2 or TRBV6-3 to TRBJ1-3, with 8 bases that match TRBD1. The CDR3 runs to 14 residues. Germline V lookup: CDR1 MNHEY, CDR2 SVGEGT. J lost 2 bases, V lost 6 bases, and 3 bases had no gene match. CDR3 residues: CASSLTGAGNTIYF. CDR3 sequence (DNA): TGTGCCAGCAGCCTGACAGGGGCTGGAAACACCATATATTTT.

The chain is built from TRBV3-1 (or the pseudogene TRBV3-2) and TRBJ2-7; D remains unclear. This CDR3 has 14 amino acids. Trimming removed 0 bases at V and 3 bases at J, with 9 bases between. CDR1 and CDR2 (germline): LGHDT, YNNKEL (reference sequence). The CDR3 DNA sequence: TGTGCCAGCAGCCAAGAAGCAGCGAGCTACGAGCAGTACTTC. It yields the protein CASSQEAASYEQYF.

The chain recombines TRBV11-2 with TRBJ2-7, with TRBD2 as a possible D gene (5 bases). Trimming took off 5 bases at V and 6 bases at J, with 14 bases between the two ends. The CDR3 loop spans 13 amino acids. Germline CDR1 is SGHAT and CDR2 is FQNNGV. For the CDR3, the DNA is TGTGCCAGCAGCCAGATACGGGGTAGCGAGCAGTACTTC. Protein sequence: CASSQIRGSEQYF.

The V and J genes are TRBV11-2 and TRBJ2-5; D is undetermined. Per the germline V gene, CDR1 is SGHAT and CDR2 is FQNNGV. CDR3 length equals 11 residues. V shed 5 bases and J shed 5 bases, with 6 bases lying between them. The CDR3 nucleotides read TGTGCCAGCAGCCCCGGGGAGACCCAGTACTTC. It specifies CASSPGETQYF.

The chain joins TRBV6-1 to TRBJ2-4; tentative D call: TRBD2 (6 bases). Germline values: CDR1 MNHNS, CDR2 SASEGT. This CDR3 contains 16 residues. Trimming shortened V by 3 bases and J by 1 base, and 13 bases separated the two germline ends. The chain's CDR3 is CASSEFSGVAKNIQYF. The CDR3 region has the DNA TGTGCCAGCAGTGAGTTTTCGGGAGTGGCCAAAAACATTCAGTACTTC.

The chain combines TRBV6-5 with TRBJ2-7; 7 bases are a match to TRBD1. The ends lost 7 bases at V and 2 bases at J; junction bases unmatched: 11. The CDR3 is made up of 15 amino acids. Germline assignment: CDR1 MNHEY and CDR2 SVGAGI. The CDR3 DNA reads TGTGCCAGCAATGGCCGCCCACAGGGGACCTACGAGCAGTACTTC. Translation: CASNGRPQGTYEQYF.

The chain couples TRBV6-5 to TRBJ2-7; no clear D gene. V lost 0 bases and J 2 bases, leaving 11 bases between the germline ends. Germline-derived CDR1 and CDR2 are MNHEY and SVGAGI. There are 15 residues in the CDR3. The CDR3 DNA reads as TGTGCCAGCAGTTACTCGCTAAATTTTCCCTACGAGCAGTACTTC. Translation: CASSYSLNFPYEQYF.

V and J are TRBV15 and TRBJ1-5, with 9 bases that match TRBD1. Germline-derived CDR1 and CDR2 are LNHNV and YYDKDF (reference sequence). The CDR3 covers 14 residues. V was pared by 8 bases and J by 5 bases, with 7 bases of the junction left unmatched. The CDR3, as DNA: TGTGCCACCGGAAAGACAGGGGGAGATCAGCCCCAGCATTTT. It translates to CATGKTGGDQPQHF. Filled out from reference TRBV15 and TRBJ1-5, the complete variable domain reads DAMVIQNPRYQVTQFGKPVTLSCSQTLNHNVMYWYQQKSSQAPKLLFHYYDKDFNNEADTPDNFQSRRPNTSFCFLDIRSPGLGDTAMYLCATGKTGGDQPQHFGDGTRLSIL.

The chain is built from TRBV5-1 and TRBJ1-1; TRBD1 matches 7 bases. The CDR3 is 14 residues long. With V trimmed by 3 bases and J by 5 bases, 7 bases remained unmatched. CDR1 SGHRS and CDR2 YFSETQ come from the germline V gene. The CDR3 reads CASSYTGAETEAFF. In DNA form, the CDR3 reads TGCGCCAGCAGCTACACAGGGGCCGAGACTGAAGCTTTCTTT.

This chain joins TRBV18 and TRBJ2-1; 7 bases are shared with TRBD2. Trimming removed 3 bases from V and 11 bases from J; junction bases left unmatched: 16. In germline, CDR1 is KGHSH, CDR2 LQKENI. The length of the CDR3 is 16 residues. The CDR3 is CASSPDIVSGATQQFF. CDR3 DNA sequence: TGTGCCAGCTCACCCGATATCGTCAGCGGGGCCACTCAGCAGTTCTTC.

The chain combines TRBV28 with TRBJ2-1; a weak D match, TRBD2 (5 bases). The CDR3 spans 14 residues. Trimming pared 2 bases from V and 3 bases from J, leaving 8 bases between. Germline V lookup: CDR1 MDHEN, CDR2 SYDVKM. The DNA for the CDR3 is TGTGCCAGCAGTTTAGAAGGGAGCTACAATGAGCAGTTCTTC. Translating it yields CASSLEGSYNEQFF.

The gene calls are TRBV7-9 and TRBJ1-1; 9 nucleotides agree with TRBD1. This CDR3 contains 17 residues. The V segment lost 5 bases and the J segment 0 bases; nucleotides outside the gene matches: 10. Germline loops: CDR1 SEHNR, CDR2 FQNEAQ (reference sequence). The CDR3 bases are TGTGCCAGCAGCCCGAGGGGACAGGGTGGCCTGAACACTGAAGCTTTCTTT. As protein: CASSPRGQGGLNTEAFF.

The rearrangement uses TRBV3-1 (or the pseudogene TRBV3-2) and TRBJ2-2; 8 bases agree with TRBD1. The CDR3 runs 14 residues. The V segment lost 6 bases and the J segment 3 bases; nucleotides outside the gene matches: 3. Looked up from germline, CDR1 is LGHDT and CDR2 is YNNKEL (reference sequence). The CDR3 sequence: CASRVTGDTGELFF. CDR3 nucleotides: TGTGCCAGCAGAGTGACAGGGGACACCGGGGAGCTGTTTTTT.

V and J are TRBV3-1 (or the pseudogene TRBV3-2) and TRBJ2-7; no firm D call. This CDR3 contains 11 residues. CDR1 LGHDT and CDR2 YNNKEL come from the germline V gene (reference sequence). Trimming removed 2 bases from V and 6 bases from J, with 5 bases in between. The CDR3 is CASSQTSEQYF. DNA of the CDR3: TGTGCCAGCAGCCAAACCAGCGAGCAGTACTTC.

The J gene is TRBJ2-1, the V gene TRBV3-1 (or the pseudogene TRBV3-2), with 8 nucleotides matching TRBD2. CDR1 LGHDT and CDR2 YNNKEL come from the germline V gene (reference sequence). The ends lost 5 bases at V and 4 bases at J; junction bases unmatched: 7. The CDR3 covers 15 residues. CDR3 residues: CASSSTPGGYNEQFF. CDR3 DNA: TGTGCCAGCAGCTCGACCCCGGGAGGGTACAATGAGCAGTTCTTC.

The rearrangement links TRBV6-6 to TRBJ2-7; 10 positions match TRBD2. With 4 bases clipped from V and 4 bases from J, the junction kept 10 bases outside the gene matches. Germline V gene data show CDR1 as MNHNY and CDR2 as SVGAGI (reference sequence). This CDR3 contains 16 residues. This CDR3 is CASSSSLAGETYEQYF. The CDR3 DNA reads TGTGCCAGCAGTTCCAGCCTAGCGGGAGAAACTTACGAGCAGTACTTC.

The V call is TRBV28, the J call TRBJ1-2, with D uncertain. The V gene lost 6 bases and the J gene lost 5 bases, with 10 bases spanning the gap. CDR3 size: 12 residues. The V gene's germline CDR1 is MDHEN and CDR2 SYDVKM. CDR3: CASSSYEYGYTF. CDR3 DNA sequence: TGTGCCAGCAGCTCATACGAGTATGGCTACACCTTC.

The chain employs TRBV7-2 and TRBJ2-1; maybe TRBD1 (6 bases). The CDR3 has 17 amino acids. Germline V gene data show CDR1 as SGHTA and CDR2 as FQGNSA. V shed 2 bases and J shed 0 bases, with 14 bases lying between them. The CDR3 region is CASSLSAARGSYNEQFF. The CDR3, as DNA: TGTGCCAGCAGCTTATCGGCCGCCAGGGGCTCCTACAATGAGCAGTTCTTC.

J is TRBJ2-2 and V is TRBV19, with a possible D match to TRBD2 (5 bases). Germline V gives CDR1 LNHDA, CDR2 SQIVND (reference sequence). The length of the CDR3 is 16 residues. The V end was cut by 2 bases, the J end by 7 bases, with 17 bases between. The CDR3 loop is CASSISSEGLGGELFF. The CDR3 DNA sequence: TGTGCCAGTAGTATAAGCTCAGAGGGATTGGGCGGGGAGCTGTTTTTT.

The V gene is TRBV19, the J gene TRBJ2-3; perhaps TRBD2 as D (5 bases). V lost 2 bases, J lost 4 bases, and 13 bases lay in between. This CDR3 spans 15 amino acids. In germline, CDR1 is LNHDA, CDR2 SQIVND (reference sequence). CDR3 DNA: TGTGCCAGTAGTATATCCGGGGTGGGCTCAGATACGCAGTATTTT. Protein: CASSISGVGSDTQYF.

The rearrangement uses TRBV5-8 and TRBJ2-7; the D gene is possibly TRBD2 (6 bases). The germline gives CDR1 SGHTS, CDR2 YDEGEE. V was pared by 2 bases and J by 2 bases, with 8 bases between. This CDR3 has 13 residues. The CDR3, as DNA: TGTGCCAGCAGCTTCGGACTAACCTACGAGCAGTACTTC. Amino acids: CASSFGLTYEQYF.

The genes are TRBV9 and TRBJ2-7; 7 nucleotides align to TRBD2. Germline lookup yields CDR1 SGDLS and CDR2 YYNGEE. This CDR3 region has 14 residues. The trim removed 6 bases at V and 5 bases at J, leaving 11 bases unmatched. The CDR3 nucleotides read TGTGCCAGCAATACCCGGGGGGTGCTGGACGAGCAGTACTTC. Its protein is CASNTRGVLDEQYF.

This clone was found a few times. The J gene is TRBJ2-3, the V gene TRBV9, with TRBD1 matching 9 bases. CDR1 and CDR2 from the germline V gene are SGDLS and YYNGEE. J gave up 11 bases and V 0 bases, and 7 bases lay outside the gene matches. The CDR3 runs to 14 residues. CDR3: CASSVVSTGGVQYF. The CDR3, as DNA: TGTGCCAGCAGCGTAGTCTCGACAGGGGGTGTGCAGTATTTT.

For this clone: One end of the junction does not line up with germline, which may come from a read error. The chain has TRBV5-1 and TRBJ2-5, with D tentatively TRBD2 (5 bases). Germline V gives CDR1 SGHRS, CDR2 YFSETQ. The CDR3 is made up of 13 amino acids. The CDR3 spells CASSPNEEAVLNF. CDR3 nucleotides: TGCGCCAGCAGCCCTAATGAGGAGGCCGTCTTGAACTTC.

The J gene is TRBJ1-1, the V gene TRBV19, with unresolved D. V was shortened by 5 bases and J by 3 bases, with 16 bases between the two germline ends. CDR1 LNHDA and CDR2 SQIVND come from the germline V gene (reference sequence). The CDR3 has 15 amino acids. The CDR3 DNA reads as TGTGCCAGTAGTCCCCGCGAAGGGAGGGACACTGAAGCTTTCTTT. Encoded protein: CASSPREGRDTEAFF. Variable domain in full (rest from reference TRBV19 and TRBJ1-1): DGGITQSPKYLFRKEGQNVTLSCEQNLNHDAMYWYRQDPGQGLRLIYYSQIVNDFQKGDIAEGYSVSREKKESFPLTVTSAQKNPTAFYLCASSPREGRDTEAFFGQGTRLTVV.

This clone was detected only a few times. The chain recombines TRBV2 with TRBJ2-1, with 15 nucleotides matching TRBD2. The CDR3 covers 16 residues. V gave up 6 bases and J gave up 5 bases; unmatched junction bases: 5. Per the germline V gene, CDR1 is SNHLY and CDR2 is FYNNEI. The CDR3 protein is CASRRTSGRANNEQFF. The CDR3 coding sequence is TGTGCCAGCAGAAGGACTAGCGGGAGGGCCAACAATGAGCAGTTCTTC.

The chain combines TRBV19 with TRBJ1-1; 10 nucleotides match TRBD1. V lost 5 bases, J lost 1 base, and 7 bases stayed unmatched. CDR3 length equals 16 residues. The germline V gene encodes CDR1 LNHDA and CDR2 SQIVND (reference sequence). CDR3 bases: TGTGCCAGTAGTGGGGGACAGGGGCCGAAGAACACTGAAGCTTTCTTT. Amino acid sequence: CASSGGQGPKNTEAFF.